These 20 T cell receptor beta chains were all obtained from the same sample, sequenced in a study of T-cell memory formation after mild COVID-19. TCRdb ran MiXCR on the 5' RACE reads and lists one entry per CDR3 protein. The sample lists roughly 100,000 distinct CDR3 sequences; around 12% were seen once. The material sequenced was PBMCs or a T cell subset sorted from them (not recorded which). These receptor sequences come from an adult woman who had mild COVID-19 (a few samples of this study predate the infection). Cell type and time point are not known.

The rearrangement uses TRBV3-1 and TRBJ2-7; 10 nucleotides match TRBD2. Trimming cost V 2 bases and J 4 bases; bases outside gene matches: 5. The CDR3 spans 15 residues. Germline V CDR1 and CDR2: LGHDT, YNNKEL (reference sequence). CDR3 in amino acids: CASSQRAGGHYEQYF. The CDR3 bases are TGTGCCAGCAGCCAACGAGCGGGAGGGCATTACGAGCAGTACTTC.

The chain links TRBV27 to TRBJ2-7; TRBD2 might be the D (6 bases). Germline V gene data show CDR1 as MNHEY and CDR2 as SMNVEV (reference sequence). The CDR3 extends over 15 amino acids. Trimming removed 10 bases at V and 1 base at J, with 20 bases between. The chain's CDR3 is CATAYSGYHSYEQYF. CDR3 nucleotides: TGTGCCACTGCATATAGCGGCTACCATTCCTACGAGCAGTACTTC.

This clonotype was observed a few times. The chain combines TRBV27 with TRBJ2-1, with 11 bases identical to TRBD2. CDR1 is MNHEY, CDR2 SMNVEV, per germline (reference sequence). This CDR3 has 15 residues. With V trimmed by 6 bases and J by 5 bases, 6 bases remained unmatched. The DNA of the CDR3 is TGTGCCAGCAGACAGTTTAGCGGGAGGGACAATGAGCAGTTCTTC. This encodes CASRQFSGRDNEQFF.

The chain employs TRBV4-1 and TRBJ2-2; 11 nucleotides match TRBD2. The CDR3 has 15 amino acids. Germline CDR1 and CDR2: MGHRA and YSYEKL. V lost 2 bases and J lost 4; bases outside the gene matches: 0. CDR3 in DNA: TGCGCCAGCAGCCAAACTAGCGGGGGCACCGGGGAGCTGTTTTTT. Translating it yields CASSQTSGGTGELFF.

The chain recombines TRBV12-3 or TRBV12-4 with TRBJ2-5; 8 bases agree with TRBD2. CDR3 size: 16 residues. V shed 3 bases and J 1 base; nucleotides not matched to a gene: 7. DNA of the CDR3: TGTGCCAGCAGTTTTGCCCGGGGGGGGGCCCAAGAGACCCAGTACTTC. Translation: CASSFARGGAQETQYF.

The chain joins TRBV20-1 to TRBJ2-1, with 8 bases matching TRBD2. CDR3 length: 14 residues. Germline V gene data show CDR1 as DFQATT and CDR2 as SNEGSKA (reference sequence). V trimming: 6 bases; J trimming: 6 bases; junction bases outside the gene matches: 10. The CDR3 sequence is CSAAGTRPFNEQFF. The CDR3 nucleotides are TGCAGTGCGGCCGGGACTAGACCCTTCAATGAGCAGTTCTTC.

The genes are TRBV24-1 and TRBJ1-3; a weak D match, TRBD1 (6 bases). CDR1 is KGHDR and CDR2 is SFDVKD in the germline V gene. The CDR3 runs to 16 residues. V dropped 8 bases and J dropped 1 base, with 17 bases sitting between them. Here the CDR3 reads CATNQGSELSGNTIYF. In DNA form, the CDR3 reads TGTGCCACCAATCAGGGGTCGGAACTTTCTGGAAACACCATATATTTT.

This clonotype was recorded at least ten times. The chain links TRBV6-1 to TRBJ2-1; TRBD1 matches at 7 bases. With V trimmed by 2 bases and J by 1 base, 5 bases remained unmatched. The CDR3 consists of 16 residues. The germline V gene encodes CDR1 MNHNS and CDR2 SASEGT. CDR3 nucleotide sequence: TGTGCCAGCAGTGAACATTGGGACAGTTCCTACAATGAGCAGTTCTTC. Protein product: CASSEHWDSSYNEQFF.

The V and J genes are TRBV12-3 or TRBV12-4 and TRBJ2-7; D uncertain. V shed 2 bases and J shed 5 bases, with 4 bases lying between them. This CDR3 region has 11 residues. CDR3 loop: CASSLRDEQYF. The CDR3 DNA sequence: TGTGCCAGCAGTTTAAGGGACGAGCAGTACTTC.

This clonotype occurred a few times. The chain recombines TRBV3-1 with TRBJ2-1, with TRBD2 matching over 7 bases. Trimming cost V 6 bases and J 3 bases; bases outside gene matches: 11. The CDR3 has 16 amino acids. Germline-derived CDR1 and CDR2 are LGHDT and YNNKEL (reference sequence). CDR3 amino acids: CASSIETRDYYNEQFF. The CDR3 region has the DNA TGTGCCAGCAGTATTGAGACCCGGGACTACTACAATGAGCAGTTCTTC.

This clonotype was detected ten times or more. CDR3 nucleotides: TGCAGCGTGGGACTAGCGGGTATGAATGAGCAGTTCTTC. This sequence encodes CSVGLAGMNEQFF. The rearrangement uses TRBV29-1 and TRBJ2-1, with 12 bases identical to TRBD2. In germline, CDR1 is SQVTM, CDR2 ANQGSEA. The CDR3 contains 13 residues. The V gene end was trimmed by 6 bases and the J gene end by 7 bases; junction bases not matched to a gene: 4.

This clonotype was observed many times. The chain employs TRBV29-1 and TRBJ2-7; D gene uncertain. Looked up from germline, CDR1 is SQVTM and CDR2 is ANQGSEA. The V gene lost 2 bases and the J gene lost 0 bases, with 8 bases spanning the gap. The length of the CDR3 is 13 residues. As DNA, the CDR3 is TGCAGCGTTGAAAACAGCCTCTCCTACGAGCAGTACTTC. The encoded protein is CSVENSLSYEQYF.

The genes are TRBV29-1 and TRBJ2-1; no definite D call. The V end was cut by 4 bases, the J end by 4 bases, with 11 bases between. Germline V gene lookup returns CDR1 SQVTM and CDR2 ANQGSEA. The length of the CDR3 is 13 residues. CDR3 sequence (DNA): TGCAGCGTTGTAAGCTCCGCGTACAATGAGCAGTTCTTC. The encoded protein is CSVVSSAYNEQFF.

V and J are TRBV7-9 and TRBJ1-1; 10 bases agree with TRBD1. The CDR3 is 16 residues long. The J segment lost 1 base and the V segment lost 11 bases, leaving 13 bases of the junction unmatched. Germline CDR1 reads SEHNR; CDR2 reads FQNEAQ (reference sequence). In DNA, the CDR3 is TGTGCCGAGAGGACTATTGGGACAGGGGAGAACACTGAAGCTTTCTTT. It encodes CAERTIGTGENTEAFF.

This clonotype was seen only a few times. The rearrangement uses TRBV9 and TRBJ2-2; D is possibly TRBD2 (5 bases). Looked up from germline, CDR1 is SGDLS and CDR2 is YYNGEE. The CDR3 length is 13 residues. V was shortened by 4 bases and J by 7 bases, with 11 bases between the two germline ends. As DNA, the CDR3 is TGTGCCAGCAGCACTACTAGTAGCGGGGAGCTGTTTTTT. Protein product: CASSTTSSGELFF.

This clonotype was found many times. The rearrangement joins TRBV5-1 to TRBJ2-5; TRBD2 agrees at 8 bases. Trimming took 0 bases from V and 4 from J; bases not matched to a gene: 8. The CDR3 length is 16 residues. CDR1 is SGHRS and CDR2 is YFSETQ in the germline V gene. The CDR3 spells CASSLGPAGVLETQYF. CDR3 DNA: TGCGCCAGCAGCTTGGGACCAGCGGGAGTGTTAGAGACCCAGTACTTC.

V is TRBV9 and J is TRBJ2-5; 7 bases match TRBD2. Trimming removed 5 bases from V and 4 bases from J; junction bases left unmatched: 17. The CDR3 is 17 amino acids. Germline CDR1 reads SGDLS; CDR2 reads YYNGEE. The DNA of the CDR3 is TGTGCCAGCAGTTTTGCTAGCGGTCCTTCCTGGTCAGAGACCCAGTACTTC. Amino acids: CASSFASGPSWSETQYF.

This clonotype was picked up many times. The V gene is TRBV29-1, the J gene TRBJ2-5; D uncertain. The CDR3 is 12 amino acids. Trimming shortened V by 3 bases and J by 3 bases, and 8 bases separated the two germline ends. The V gene's germline CDR1 is SQVTM and CDR2 ANQGSEA. The CDR3 coding sequence is TGCAGCGTTGACGGGCAGAAAGAGACCCAGTACTTC. As protein: CSVDGQKETQYF.

This rearrangement joins TRBV9 to TRBJ2-1, with D perhaps given as TRBD1 or TRBD2 (5 bases each). Germline lookup yields CDR1 SGDLS and CDR2 YYNGEE. This CDR3 has 14 residues. V lost 2 bases and J 8 bases, leaving 14 bases between the germline ends. The DNA of the CDR3 is TGTGCCAGCAGCGTGAGGGACCCCGGCCATGAGCAGTTCTTC. Amino acid sequence: CASSVRDPGHEQFF.

This clonotype has more than one count but fewer than ten. V gene TRBV24-1 combines with J gene TRBJ2-2; maybe TRBD2 (5 bases). The V gene lost 4 bases and the J gene lost 5 bases, with 7 bases spanning the gap. Germline assignment: CDR1 KGHDR and CDR2 SFDVKD. The CDR3 spans 13 residues. In DNA form, the CDR3 reads TGTGCCACCAGTGAGTGGGAGACCGGGGAGCTGTTTTTT. Translating it yields CATSEWETGELFF.